This TCR beta chain was sequenced for a study of blood T cell repertoires in COVID-19. The V end lost 5 bases, the J end lost 8 bases, and 12 bases lay between the germline ends. There are 12 residues in the CDR3. Germline V CDR1 and CDR2: LNHDA, SQIVND (reference sequence). Clones were sequenced by immunoSEQ multiplex PCR, and TCRdb holds only the in-frame ones, with some missing. The repertoire includes 150,000 to 200,000 clones, around 86% of them detected once, and 7.6% sits in the top ten. This chain uses TRBV19 with TRBJ1-1; maybe TRBD1 (5 bases). This clonotype originated in a woman in her seventies with COVID-19, enrolled during active disease. The sample consisted of peripheral blood. The CDR3 here is CASSLRGGEAFF. The CDR3 bases are TGTGCCAGTAGTCTGAGGGGAGGAGAAGCTTTCTTT.